One T cell receptor (beta chain) is described in this entry. The antigen it binds to is not known. Base qualities are not recorded, but no much larger clone differs from it by a single base. From cysteine to phenylalanine, the CDR3 is 12 amino acids long. The only DNA kept is the CDR3, 36 bases in frame from the first base. CDR1 DFQATT and CDR2 SNEGSKA were looked up in the germline V gene (reference sequence). V and J are truncated by 1 base and 12 bases respectively, leaving an intervening sequence of 13 bases. The source of the sample is a study of blood T cells in healthy people across ages (dated by TCRdb to between 2014 and 2017). For the study in its entirety: In model experiments, roughly one uniquely barcoded TCR beta cDNA molecule per two T cells was captured by template switching. To track age-related changes in TCR beta repertoire diversity, the study relied on deep sequencing normalized with unique cDNA molecular identifiers. Donors were grouped into four age groups: young (average 16 years), middle-aged (around 39), aged (around 60) and long-lived (roughly 80). To avoid experimental bias, donors of different ages were randomly spread across the sequencing lanes. For two donors (one aged 18 to 30 and one aged 80 or older), the study analyzed two additional independent replicas of 1 million unique cDNA reads from the same blood draw. Study-wide conclusions, independent of this receptor: Since profiling was done on bulk unsorted PBMCs, naive and antigen-experienced compartments could not be conclusively compared. Observed TCR beta diversity correlated strongly with the percentage of naive T cells measured by flow cytometry. Estimates of total diversity from one million sequenced T cells were regarded as lower bounds and underestimates. Observed TCR beta diversity per million T cells fell roughly linearly with age, and a significant reduction was already apparent by age around 44. Because the CMV infection status of the donors was unknown, age-related changes in expanded clonotypes may potentially have been confounded. The long-lived group showed more naive CD4+ T cells, fewer expanded clones and increased TCR diversity than the aged group, suggesting age selection.

The 39 donors, aged 6 to 90 years, were systemically healthy Caucasian individuals from Russia. About 10 milliliters of peripheral blood were collected from each donor into EDTA-treated Vacutainer tubes. PBMCs were isolated by Ficoll-Paque density-gradient centrifugation, with at least 6 million obtained per sample. Total RNA, at least 5 micrograms per sample, was extracted from PBMCs with Trizol reagent. For every donor, flow cytometry on a PBMC aliquot measured the percentage of naive CD45RAhigh/CD27high T cells. To prepare the library, 5' RACE was applied. For sequencing, an Illumina HiSeq 2500 was employed. A second PCR of roughly 7 to 11 cycles was performed with a sample-barcoded 5' primer and a J-beta primer mix. A unique molecular identifier was introduced onto each TCR beta cDNA molecule by a template-switch 5' adaptor carrying 12 random nucleotides. At least 3 million CDR3-containing paired-end reads were obtained from each sample. The Mint cDNA synthesis kit, primed by a TRBC-specific oligonucleotide, was used to synthesize first-strand cDNA from all RNA. Following uracil-DNA glycosylase treatment, all cDNA underwent a first 18-cycle PCR with the universal primers M1SS and BC2_uni_R. Turning to the authors' computational methods: Each sample was normalized by randomly selecting 1 million high-quality reads, each carrying a distinct molecular identifier. Instead of being binned into consensus sequences, reads that shared molecular identifiers were thrown out. MiTCR, with a Q25 quality threshold and the strictest error-elimination algorithm, was used for CDR3 identification, clonotype clustering and error correction. Lower-bound total TCR beta diversity was estimated with a nonparametric unseen species model using Euler transformation. Starting from the raw public reads, TCRdb applied fastp trimming at Q25, assembled clones with MiXCR and retained in-frame beta chains. Every CDR3 protein is listed once, alongside the most common genes and DNA of its rows. V and J calls and clone size were set by TCRdb, not the authors. The sample table holds almost 800,000 distinct CDR3 sequences, of which about 62% were seen once. About 20% of the sample belongs to the ten largest clones.

This clonotype was sampled from a man under 40 in good health. The sample comprised blood. The rearranged segments are TRBV20-1 and TRBJ2-1; the D segment cannot be called with confidence. The nucleotide sequence is given as TGCAGTGCTAGAGGATTGGGGTTGGGGCAGTTCTTC. It codes for CSARGLGLGQFF.